The source of this T cell receptor (beta chain) is a study of OX40 agonist ivuxolimab in advanced cancers. TCRdb keeps only in-frame clones here, not all; method: immunoSEQ multiplex PCR. The table records 50,000 to 70,000 clones, about 90% of them present only once. CDR3 size: 12 residues. Germline V gene lookup returns CDR1 SGHNT and CDR2 YENEEA. Trimming shortened V by 5 bases and J by 7 bases, and 8 bases separated the two germline ends. Blood draws occurred at baseline, cycle 4 day 1, and cycle 7 day 1. This sequence was found in an adult with an advanced solid tumor such as melanoma, head and neck, liver or kidney cancer. The sample in question was CD4+ or CD8+ T cells sorted from blood, obtained in a trial of the OX40 agonist ivuxolimab. V gene TRBV11-3 combines with J gene TRBJ2-2; D is unclear. The CDR3 DNA reads TGTGCCAGCAGCAACCAGGACGGGGAGCTGTTTTTT. Translated, it gives CASSNQDGELFF.